This T cell receptor beta chain was sequenced during a study of metastatic and nonmetastatic thyroid tumors. Across the study: Patients with malignant and benign thyroid disease provided blood and tumor or nodule tissue, whose repertoires were compared. General study findings and limits: Relative to benign nodules, malignant thyroid tumors were reportedly characterized by significantly elevated TCR beta diversity in blood and tumor.

Thyroid surgery had not been preceded by any treatment in any patient. In the source study's methods: A distant-metastasis classifier for papillary thyroid cancer was built using CDR3 differences across clinicopathological groups. TCRdb reanalyzed the PCR reads with MiXCR. The V and J calls come from TCRdb's annotation, not from the publication. The repertoire holds around 53,000 clones, 20% to 25% seen once, with more than 3.5% in the top ten. V dropped 9 bases and J dropped 6; count of bases not matched to a gene: 8. The CDR3 covers 14 residues. The germline V gene encodes CDR1 SGHTS and CDR2 YDEGEE. In its sample, this clone was seen many times. Its antigen is still unknown.

The chain combines TRBV5-8 with TRBJ2-1; 11 bases line up with TRBD2. Sequencing input: blood. This TCR derives from a female donor with papillary thyroid cancer or a benign thyroid nodule (not recorded which). Some clones in this sample may be carry-over from other donors' samples. The CDR3 bases are TGTGCCACTCGCAGGCTAGCGGGAGGCAATGAGCAGTTCTTC. It yields the protein CATRRLAGGNEQFF.